This T cell receptor beta chain emerged from a study of blood T cell repertoires in COVID-19 (dated by TCRdb to the early 2020s). Regarding the study in general: The collaborator samples originated in the United States, Italy and Spain and spanned the acute and convalescent phases of COVID-19. The dataset comprised deeply sampled blood TCRbeta repertoires from subjects exposed to, actively infected with, or recovered from COVID-19. The repertoires were released in a freely available public database intended as a resource for research on the immune response to SARS-CoV-2. The sample metadata nearly always contained a de-identified subject ID, COVID-19 status, age in years and sex. Where available, HLA class I and class II types were taken from metadata supplied by the sample provider and were not determined by assay-based typing. The samples were drawn from two sources: the first 160 participants of the ongoing ImmuneRACE study, and 950 to 1,500 subjects contributed by 6 global collaborators. The prospective study material was composed of cDNA or gDNA derived from T cells, B-cell-depleted T cells, or PBMCs.

Comment on this clone: It lacks a known antigen. It has no much larger one-base neighbor in the sample; base qualities were not kept.

One collaborating source in Seattle enrolled patients while the patients were actively infected and followed the patients over time throughout the course of disease. Whole blood was collected in K2EDTA tubes by collaborating institutions according to the institutions' own protocols. For TCRbeta analysis, collaborator samples were shipped as frozen whole blood, as isolated PBMCs, or as DNA extracted from either sample type. General findings and caveats noted by the study authors: The amount of clinical and demographic metadata varied by source and participant and was provided uncurated.

Measured from the cysteine to the phenylalanine, the CDR3 is 15 residues long. This entry keeps only the CDR3 DNA: 45 bases, framed from base 1. The immunoSEQ Assay, a bias-controlled multiplex PCR, was used to amplify TCRbeta CDR3 regions from genomic DNA. Per the original workflow: The number of nucleated cells in each sample was estimated by amplification of reference gene primers within the assay. Sequence reads were collapsed and filtered to measure the absolute abundance of every unique TCRbeta CDR3 rearrangement. For each sample, productive Simpson clonality was calculated by taking the square root of Simpson's diversity index across productive rearrangements. In its TCRdb copy, this immuneACCESS table keeps in-frame sequences only and misses some clones. Where compared with another copy, unresolved V genes explain less than half of these, and the others have no known cause. V and J calls and clone size are given by that table; D and trimming were obtained from the DNA. A total of hundreds of thousands of clones appear in this sample, 83% of them only once. The leading ten clones occupy 1.3% of the sample.

Sequencing input: peripheral blood. The origin of this receptor is a woman aged 30 to 39 with COVID-19, enrolled during active disease. Recombination linked TRBV21-1 to TRBJ1-1. TRBV21-1 is noted as a pseudogene. In nucleotide form, the sequence is TGTGCCAGCAGCAAAGTATCGGAGGTAAACACTGAAGCTTTCTTT. Protein translation: CASSKVSEVNTEAFF.